The clone carrying this TCR beta chain occurred many times. The target antigen is unknown. Looked up from germline, CDR1 is DFQATT and CDR2 is SNEGSKA (reference sequence). The CDR3 extends over 17 amino acids. Unmatched junction bases numbered 12, after V lost 3 bases and J lost 3 bases. The data were taken from a study of Graves' ophthalmopathy and Graves' hyperthyroidism. The study, taken as a whole, reports: Sensitivity reached less than 71% and specificity 72.22% when the model predicted ophthalmopathy progression.

Ophthalmopathy-affected donors exhibited moderate-to-severe activity, CAS ≥3, NOSPECS ≥4, and duration under 3 months. Investigators amplified TCR beta CDR3 regions from RNA transcripts. Second-round multiplex PCR came after first-round RT-PCR with HTBI primers. TCRdb itself ran the multiplex PCR reads through MiXCR, one entry per CDR3 protein. The table records approximately 210,000 distinct CDR3 sequences, 20% to 25% of them present only once. The chain combines TRBV20-1 with TRBJ2-5; 11 bases match TRBD2. The specimen sequenced was peripheral blood. The receptor's source is a woman aged 45-60 years with Graves' ophthalmopathy. The CDR3 protein is CSASSLAGGEREETQYF. The CDR3 nucleotides are TGCAGTGCTAGTTCCCTAGCGGGAGGCGAAAGAGAAGAGACCCAGTACTTC.